The 27 T cell receptor beta chains given below trace back to one sample, sequenced in a study of cytotoxic CD8 clonotypes in ibrutinib-treated CLL. The method was immunoSEQ multiplex PCR; TCRdb's version includes in-frame clones alone and lacks a portion of them. Counted here are about 130,000 clones, 75% to 85% occurring once; the ten biggest clones make up around 13%. The sample here was PBMCs, taken after 12 months of ibrutinib treatment. Source of these receptors: a human donor with chronic lymphocytic leukemia.

This chain joins TRBV7-2 and TRBJ2-3, with 7 bases fitting TRBD1. Germline V gene data show CDR1 as SGHTA and CDR2 as FQGNSA. CDR3 length: 13 amino acids. Trimming cost V 1 base and J 6 bases; bases outside gene matches: 1. In DNA, the CDR3 is TGTGCCAGCAGCTTAGTAGGGGGCGATACGCAGTATTTT. It codes for CASSLVGGDTQYF.

V usage is TRBV30 and J usage is TRBJ2-1, with no clear D. The CDR3 consists of 15 residues. V was pared by 0 bases and J by 8 bases, with 17 bases between. From germline, CDR1 is GTSNPN and CDR2 SVGIG (reference sequence). CDR3 DNA sequence: TGTGCCTGGAGTGTACTTAGCACCCGTCTCGATGAGCAGTTCTTC. It yields the protein CAWSVLSTRLDEQFF.

This clone showed up just a few times. The chain employs TRBV18 and TRBJ1-3; D remains unclear. The V end was cut by 2 bases, the J end by 4 bases, with 18 bases between. This CDR3 spans 17 amino acids. Germline V CDR1 and CDR2: KGHSH, LQKENI. CDR3 protein: CASSPSLDSSGGNTIYF. CDR3 nucleotides: TGTGCCAGCTCACCATCCCTCGATTCCTCTGGGGGAAACACCATATATTTT.

The V call is TRBV15, the J call TRBJ2-7; a possible D gene is TRBD1 (6 bases). The germline V gene encodes CDR1 LNHNV and CDR2 YYDKDF (reference sequence). Trimming left V 5 bases short and J 3 bases short, with 14 bases between. The CDR3 runs to 14 residues. As DNA, the CDR3 is TGTGCCACCAGCGGCCTTACAGGGTACTACGAGCAGTACTTC. It codes for CATSGLTGYYEQYF.

The rearrangement uses TRBV5-1 and TRBJ2-4, with a possible D match to TRBD1 (6 bases). The germline CDR1 and CDR2 sequences are SGHRS and YFSETQ. This CDR3 has 14 residues. V dropped 1 base and J dropped 8 bases, with 13 bases sitting between them. The CDR3, as DNA: TGCGCCAGCAGCTTGACTACAGGGTCGGACATTCAGTACTTC. This translates into CASSLTTGSDIQYF. Using reference TRBV5-1 and TRBJ2-4 for the parts outside the CDR3, the full variable domain is KAGVTQTPRYLIKTRGQQVTLSCSPISGHRSVSWYQQTPGQGLQFLFEYFSETQRNKGNFPGRFSGRQFSNSRSEMNVSTLELGDSALYLCASSLTTGSDIQYFGAGTRLSVL.

V and J are TRBV27 and TRBJ1-5, with a tentative D call TRBD1 (5 bases). Germline assignment: CDR1 MNHEY and CDR2 SMNVEV (reference sequence). V was shortened by 5 bases and J by 5 bases, with 19 bases between the two germline ends. The CDR3 sequence is 16 residues long. The CDR3 nucleotides read TGTGCCAGCAGTCCCCGAGTTGCGGGGGTCCATCAGCCCCAGCATTTT. Protein product: CASSPRVAGVHQPQHF.

Here the CDR3 reads CASSSRGQSYEQYF. DNA for the CDR3: TGTGCCAGCAGCTCGCGAGGGCAAAGCTACGAGCAGTACTTC. V and J are TRBV7-9 and TRBJ2-7; D possibly corresponds to TRBD2 (5 bases). Germline CDR1 SEHNR, CDR2 FQNEAQ (reference sequence). This CDR3 is built from 14 residues. V was shortened by 4 bases and J by 3 bases, with 13 bases between the two germline ends.

The chain carries TRBV14 and TRBJ1-2, with no clear D. Trimming removed 0 bases at V and 4 bases at J, with 18 bases between. Germline V gene lookup returns CDR1 SGHDN and CDR2 FVKESK. CDR3 size: 17 residues. CDR3 sequence (DNA): TGTGCCAGCAGCCAAGACCCCCTAGCCAGGCAGTTCTATGGCTACACCTTC. It translates to CASSQDPLARQFYGYTF.

The chain couples TRBV30 to TRBJ2-7, with D maybe TRBD1 (5 bases). This CDR3 is 13 amino acids long. V lost 0 bases to trimming and J lost 4 bases, with 10 bases between them. The germline gives CDR1 GTSNPN, CDR2 SVGIG (reference sequence). This CDR3 is CAWSVRQGYEQYF. The CDR3 nucleotides read TGTGCCTGGAGTGTAAGGCAGGGTTACGAGCAGTACTTC.

This chain joins TRBV9 and TRBJ1-3, with no clear D. V was trimmed by 3 bases and J by 0 bases, leaving 7 bases between them. Germline CDR1 reads SGDLS; CDR2 reads YYNGEE. The CDR3 is 14 amino acids. This chain's CDR3 is CASSASHSGNTIYF. In DNA form, the CDR3 reads TGTGCCAGCAGCGCTTCCCACTCTGGAAACACCATATATTTT. The variable domain in full, with the rest retrieved from reference TRBV9 and TRBJ1-3, is DSGVTQTPKHLITATGQRVTLRCSPRSGDLSVYWYQQSLDQGLQFLIQYYNGEERAKGNILERFSAQQFPDLHSELNLSSLELGDSALYFCASSASHSGNTIYFGEGSWLTVV.

This chain links TRBV29-1 with TRBJ2-5; 8 bases match TRBD2. Germline lookup yields CDR1 SQVTM and CDR2 ANQGSEA. J lost 5 bases, V lost 4 bases, and 6 bases had no gene match. The CDR3 runs to 13 residues. CDR3 region: CSVGQGTRETQYF. The CDR3 bases are TGCAGCGTTGGCCAGGGGACTAGGGAGACCCAGTACTTC.

In this sample, this clone turned up a few times. The chain employs TRBV4-1 and TRBJ2-7; TRBD2 agrees at 7 bases. The junction had 2 bases not matched to a gene; V was cut back by 6 bases and J by 0 bases. The V gene's germline CDR1 is MGHRA and CDR2 YSYEKL. The CDR3 spans 13 residues. The CDR3 spells CASSRTSSYEQYF. CDR3 sequence (DNA): TGCGCCAGCAGTCGGACTAGCTCCTACGAGCAGTACTTC.

The chain has TRBV7-3 and TRBJ2-1; TRBD1 matches at 10 bases. Germline assignment: CDR1 SGHTA and CDR2 FQGTGA. V lost 2 bases to trimming and J lost 2 bases; unmatched junction nucleotides: 3. This CDR3 contains 16 residues. The CDR3 DNA reads as TGTGCCAGCAGCTTAGTCGGACAGGGGGCCTACAATGAGCAGTTCTTC. This sequence encodes CASSLVGQGAYNEQFF. Based on the CDR3 plus reference TRBV7-3 and TRBJ2-1, the full variable domain is GAGVSQTPSNKVTEKGKYVELRCDPISGHTALYWYRQSLGQGPEFLIYFQGTGAADDSGLPNDRFFAVRPEGSVSTLKIQRTERGDSAVYLCASSLVGQGAYNEQFFGPGTRLTVL.

V usage is TRBV5-5 and J usage is TRBJ2-5; 9 positions match TRBD1. The CDR3 totals 14 residues. Germline V gene lookup returns CDR1 SGHKS and CDR2 YYEKEE (reference sequence). V gave up 3 bases and J gave up 4 bases; unmatched junction bases: 4. The CDR3 coding sequence is TGTGCCAGCAGCTCGACAGGGGGGATAGAGACCCAGTACTTC. Translating it yields CASSSTGGIETQYF.

The J gene is TRBJ1-1, the V gene TRBV7-2; TRBD1 matches 8 bases. CDR1 and CDR2 (germline): SGHTA, FQGNSA. With V trimmed by 5 bases and J by 1 base, 3 bases remained unmatched. The CDR3 runs 14 residues. CDR3 nucleotide sequence: TGTGCCAGCAGCCAACAGGGGGGGAACACTGAAGCTTTCTTT. Translating it yields CASSQQGGNTEAFF.

The genes are TRBV27 and TRBJ2-3, with 7 bases matching TRBD1. Unmatched junction bases numbered 10, after V lost 6 bases and J lost 1 base. Germline V lookup: CDR1 MNHEY, CDR2 SMNVEV (reference sequence). The CDR3 spans 16 residues. The CDR3 DNA is TGTGCCAGCAGGAGGAACCGGGACAGTGGCACAGATACGCAGTATTTT. Amino acid sequence: CASRRNRDSGTDTQYF.

The V call is TRBV19, the J call TRBJ2-2; D uncertain. Germline V gives CDR1 LNHDA, CDR2 SQIVND (reference sequence). The CDR3 runs to 12 residues. Trimming cost V 5 bases and J 6 bases, with 7 bases left between them. The CDR3 DNA reads TGTGCCAGTAGTCTTACACCCGGGGAGCTGTTTTTT. This encodes CASSLTPGELFF.

The sample holds one count of this clone. V gene TRBV5-4 combines with J gene TRBJ2-1; 7 bases line up with TRBD2. CDR1 SGHNT and CDR2 YYREEE come from the germline V gene (reference sequence). The CDR3 runs 16 residues. Germline trimming cut 0 bases from V and 2 bases from J; bases unmatched to any gene: 5. CDR3: CASSLGGSSPYNEQFF. The CDR3 nucleotides are TGTGCCAGCAGCTTGGGCGGGAGTTCCCCCTACAATGAGCAGTTCTTC.

This rearrangement joins TRBV4-3 to TRBJ2-2; no definite D call. V lost 2 bases to trimming and J lost 7 bases, with 11 bases between them. The CDR3 length is 14 residues. Germline assignment: CDR1 LGHNA and CDR2 YSLEER. In DNA form, the CDR3 reads TGCGCCAGCAGCCAACAAGAGTTTAGCGGGGAGCTGTTTTTT. Its translation is CASSQQEFSGELFF.

The rearrangement uses TRBV2 and TRBJ2-7; no clear D. The V end lost 6 bases, the J end lost 9 bases, and 15 bases lay between the germline ends. Germline lookup yields CDR1 SNHLY and CDR2 FYNNEI. This CDR3 is built from 12 residues. The CDR3 reads CASRLPPLPQYF. Written as DNA, the CDR3 is TGTGCCAGCAGGCTACCACCCCTCCCGCAGTACTTC.

The chain's CDR3 is CATSGQGSLETQYF. The DNA of the CDR3 is TGTGCCACCAGCGGACAGGGGTCGTTGGAGACCCAGTACTTC. V is TRBV15 and J is TRBJ2-5; 9 bases map to TRBD1. V shed 5 bases and J 5 bases; nucleotides not matched to a gene: 6. This CDR3 spans 14 amino acids. Germline CDR1 and CDR2: LNHNV and YYDKDF (reference sequence). The full variable domain, in which reference TRBV15 and TRBJ2-5 provide the parts outside the CDR3, is DAMVIQNPRYQVTQFGKPVTLSCSQTLNHNVMYWYQQKSSQAPKLLFHYYDKDFNNEADTPDNFQSRRPNTSFCFLDIRSPGLGDTAMYLCATSGQGSLETQYFGPGTRLLVL.

The DNA for the CDR3 is TGTGCCAGCAGCTTCGGACAGCGCTCGTATGGCTACACCTTC. Amino acid sequence: CASSFGQRSYGYTF. The chain uses TRBV7-2 and TRBJ1-2, with D maybe TRBD1 (6 bases). CDR3 length equals 14 residues. V lost 3 bases and J lost 5, with 13 bases in between. Per germline, CDR1 SGHTA and CDR2 FQGNSA.

This clone was observed a handful of times. This sample includes further DNA sequences coding for the same CDR3. This rearrangement joins TRBV10-3 to TRBJ2-7, with TRBD1 identical over 7 bases. Germline values: CDR1 ENHRY, CDR2 SYGVKD. The CDR3 is made up of 14 amino acids. The trim removed 2 bases at V and 3 bases at J, leaving 4 bases unmatched. CDR3 sequence: CAISETTGSYEQYF. DNA of the CDR3: TGTGCCATCAGTGAGACGACAGGGAGCTACGAGCAGTACTTC.

This chain joins TRBV19 and TRBJ1-4; TRBD1 aligns across 9 bases. CDR1 LNHDA and CDR2 SQIVND come from the germline V gene (reference sequence). The CDR3 sequence is 17 residues long. After removal of 10 bases from V and 1 base from J, the junction contained 13 bases not matched to a gene. The CDR3 loop reads CATSPRGQGETNEKLFF. The CDR3 nucleotides read TGTGCCACCTCACCCAGGGGACAGGGCGAAACTAATGAAAAACTGTTTTTT.

This sequence joins TRBV9 and TRBJ2-2; D is unresolved. The CDR3 spans 17 residues. Germline CDR1 SGDLS, CDR2 YYNGEE. Trimming stripped 3 bases from V and 5 bases from J, with 20 bases between. The CDR3 DNA reads as TGTGCCAGCAGCGCCTTCCGAGAGCTCTTTATAACCGGGGAGCTGTTTTTT. This gives the protein CASSAFRELFITGELFF.

The chain joins TRBV7-6 to TRBJ2-7, with a tentative D call TRBD1 (7 bases). V lost 1 base, J lost 5 bases, and 12 bases lay in between. Per the germline V gene, CDR1 is SGHVS and CDR2 is FNYEAQ. This CDR3 is 14 amino acids long. CDR3 DNA: TGTGCCAGCAGCTTAGTGGAGGGGGCCAACGAGCAGTACTTC. This encodes CASSLVEGANEQYF.

This clone was seen a handful of times. V is TRBV14 and J is TRBJ2-1; TRBD1 is a possible D gene (6 bases). The CDR3 extends over 13 amino acids. Trimming took 4 bases from V and 15 from J, leaving 19 bases between them. Germline CDR1 SGHDN, CDR2 FVKESK. CDR3 sequence reads: CASSLGQVQNPFF. The CDR3 nucleotides are TGTGCCAGCAGCCTGGGACAAGTTCAAAATCCGTTCTTC.